This T cell receptor (beta chain) was observed in a study of T cells in Graves' hyperthyroidism and ophthalmopathy. As for the study in general: Peripheral blood was taken when the disease was first diagnosed, before any treatment began.

RNA transcripts provided the source from which TCR beta CDR3 regions were amplified. The HTBI primer set served for first-round RT-PCR of the TCR CDR3. MiXCR, applied by TCRdb to the multiplex PCR reads, yields one record per CDR3 protein. This sample has about 710,000 distinct CDR3 sequences; 16% occur once, and the top ten carry under 10%. If no ophthalmopathy progression occurred within 18 months, Graves' hyperthyroidism was stable. Overall study results and limits: Blood shared most expanded thyroid clonotypes above 0.001.

Regarding this clonotype: Its specificity is unknown.

The clonotype comes from a man aged 18 to 30 with Graves' hyperthyroidism. The source material was blood.

The CDR3 sequence: CASSLEIKGPQHF. CDR3 DNA sequence: TGTGCCAGCAGCTTAGAGATAAAGGGGCCCCAGCATTTT. The chain joins TRBV7-2 to TRBJ1-5; D is undetermined. The CDR3 is made up of 13 amino acids. Looked up from germline, CDR1 is SGHTA and CDR2 is FQGNSA. The V gene lost 1 base and the J gene lost 9 bases, with 10 bases spanning the gap.